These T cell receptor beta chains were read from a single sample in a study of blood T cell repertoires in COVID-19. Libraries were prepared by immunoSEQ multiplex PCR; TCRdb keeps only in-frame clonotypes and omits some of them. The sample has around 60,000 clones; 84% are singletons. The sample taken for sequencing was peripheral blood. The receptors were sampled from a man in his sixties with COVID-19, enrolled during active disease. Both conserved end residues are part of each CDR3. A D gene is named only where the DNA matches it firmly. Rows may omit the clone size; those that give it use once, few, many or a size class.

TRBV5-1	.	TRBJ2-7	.	TGCGCCAGCAGCTTGGTGGGGGCACCGTCCTACGAGCAGTACTTC	CASSLVGAPSYEQYF
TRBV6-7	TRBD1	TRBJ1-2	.	TGTGCCACTCATGCCGGGACAGGGAATGGCTACACCTTC	CATHAGTGNGYTF
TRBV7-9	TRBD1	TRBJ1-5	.	TGTGCCAGCAGTGCCGACAGGGGAGATAATCAGCCCCAGCATTTT	CASSADRGDNQPQHF
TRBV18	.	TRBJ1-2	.	TGTGCCAGCTCACCGGTTGTGGAGGGAGGCGGCTACACCTTC	CASSPVVEGGGYTF
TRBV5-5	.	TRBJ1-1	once	TGTGCCAGCAGCTTGTTCAGGGGAGGGCTCGGGAACACTGAAGCTTTCTTT	CASSLFRGGLGNTEAFF
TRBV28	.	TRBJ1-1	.	TGTGCCAGCTGCGTCCCGAACACTGAAGCTTTCTTT	CASCVPNTEAFF
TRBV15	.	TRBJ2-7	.	TGTGCCACCAGCAGGGTTAAGGGGGTGGAGGACGAGCAGTACTTC	CATSRVKGVEDEQYF
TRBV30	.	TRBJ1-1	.	TGTGCCTGGAGAGGGGGGGGCACTGAAGCTTTCTTT	CAWRGGGTEAFF
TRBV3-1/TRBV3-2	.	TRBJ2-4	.	TGTGCCAGCAGCCAAGTGACCGGCGCGAGGCTAGCCAAAAACATTCAGTACTTC	CASSQVTGARLAKNIQYF
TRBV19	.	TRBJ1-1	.	TGTGCCAGTAGCCACCCCGGTCTTATGAACACTGAAGCTTTCTTT	CASSHPGLMNTEAFF
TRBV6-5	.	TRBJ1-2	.	TGTGCCAGCCACAGGGTTCAGGAGAAGTATGGCTACACCTTC	CASHRVQEKYGYTF
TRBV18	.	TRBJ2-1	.	TGTGCCAGCTCACCAATGGGATGGTCGACAGAGTACAACTTCAATGAGCAGTTCTTC	CASSPMGWSTEYNFNEQFF
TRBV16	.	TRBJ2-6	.	TGTGCCAGCAGCCCACAACCAGCAGGGGCTGGGGCCAACGTCCTGACTTTC	CASSPQPAGAGANVLTF
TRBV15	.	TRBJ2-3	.	TGTGCCACCAGTGGTAGTTACACAGATACGCAGTATTTT	CATSGSYTDTQYF
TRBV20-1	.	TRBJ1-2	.	TGCAGTGCTAGAACGGGTCAGGGCTACACCTTC	CSARTGQGYTF
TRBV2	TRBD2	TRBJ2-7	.	TGTGCCAGCAGTTTTAGCGGGGGGGAGGGCGAGCAGTACTTC	CASSFSGGEGEQYF
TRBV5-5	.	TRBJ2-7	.	TGTGCCAGCACCCAGGGATTTGGCCAGTACTTC	CASTQGFGQYF
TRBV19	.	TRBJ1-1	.	TGTGCCAGTAGTATTGCCGAGAGCACTGAAGCTTTCTTT	CASSIAESTEAFF
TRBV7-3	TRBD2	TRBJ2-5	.	TGTGCCAGCAGCCCCGGACTAGGGGTGGAGACCCAGTACTTC	CASSPGLGVETQYF
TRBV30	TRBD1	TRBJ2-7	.	TGTGCCTGGAGTCGGACGGACAGGGTTTACGAGCAGTACTTC	CAWSRTDRVYEQYF
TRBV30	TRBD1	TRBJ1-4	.	TGTGCCTGGAGTGGACAGGGTGCAACTAATGAAAAACTGTTTTTT	CAWSGQGATNEKLFF
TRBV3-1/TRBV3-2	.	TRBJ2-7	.	TGTGCCAGCAGCCACCAGTCCTACGAGCAGTACTTC	CASSHQSYEQYF
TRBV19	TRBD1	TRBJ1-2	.	TGTGCCAGTACCCCGGACAGGGCGGGAGGCTACACCTTC	CASTPDRAGGYTF
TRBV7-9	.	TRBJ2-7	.	TGTGCCAGCAGCTTAAACAGGGAGAACTACGAGCAGTACTTC	CASSLNRENYEQYF
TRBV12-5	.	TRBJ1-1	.	TGTGCCTCGACGGTTCGGGGGGGCGCGGGGGACACTGAAGCTTTCTTT	CASTVRGGAGDTEAFF
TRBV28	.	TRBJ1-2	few	TGTGCCAGCAGCTCTAGGGGCTACACCTTC	CASSSRGYTF
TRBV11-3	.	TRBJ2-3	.	TGTGCCAGCATCTTTCCCCCACATCGAGCGGGTTCCACAGATACGCAGTATTTT	CASIFPPHRAGSTDTQYF
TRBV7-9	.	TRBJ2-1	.	TGTGCCAGCAGCCTTGACAGCTTATCGTACAATGAGCAGTTCTTC	CASSLDSLSYNEQFF
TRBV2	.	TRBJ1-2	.	TGTGCCAGCAGTGAAGCGTGGCAGGGTGATGGCTACACCTTC	CASSEAWQGDGYTF
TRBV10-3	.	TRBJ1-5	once	TGTGCCATCACTCGAGAGGCCCATCAGCCCCAGCATTTT	CAITREAHQPQHF
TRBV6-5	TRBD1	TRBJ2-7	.	TGTGCCAGCAGCCTGGGACAGGGAACCTCCTACGAGCAGTACTTC	CASSLGQGTSYEQYF
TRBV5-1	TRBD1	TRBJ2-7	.	TGCGCCAGCAGCTTAACAGGGGTGGTTGTGGACGAGCAGTACTTC	CASSLTGVVVDEQYF
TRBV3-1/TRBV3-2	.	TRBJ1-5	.	TGTGCCAGCAGCCAGACGACAAGACAGCCCCAGCATTTT	CASSQTTRQPQHF
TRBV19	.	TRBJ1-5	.	TGTGCCAGTAGTATAGGGCTTGATCAGCCCCAGCATTTT	CASSIGLDQPQHF
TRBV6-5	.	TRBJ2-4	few	TGTGCCAGCAGCCCGGCAGGGGGGACGGACATTCAGTACTTC	CASSPAGGTDIQYF
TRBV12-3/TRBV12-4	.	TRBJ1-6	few	TGTGCCAGCAGCGACAGATATTCACCCCTCCACTTT	CASSDRYSPLHF
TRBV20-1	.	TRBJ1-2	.	TGCAGTGCTAGTCAGGACCTAGCGCATGGCTACACCTTC	CSASQDLAHGYTF
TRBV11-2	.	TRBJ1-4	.	TGTGCCAGCAGCTTAGTTTTCGGTCAGGGTAATGAAAAACTGTTTTTT	CASSLVFGQGNEKLFF